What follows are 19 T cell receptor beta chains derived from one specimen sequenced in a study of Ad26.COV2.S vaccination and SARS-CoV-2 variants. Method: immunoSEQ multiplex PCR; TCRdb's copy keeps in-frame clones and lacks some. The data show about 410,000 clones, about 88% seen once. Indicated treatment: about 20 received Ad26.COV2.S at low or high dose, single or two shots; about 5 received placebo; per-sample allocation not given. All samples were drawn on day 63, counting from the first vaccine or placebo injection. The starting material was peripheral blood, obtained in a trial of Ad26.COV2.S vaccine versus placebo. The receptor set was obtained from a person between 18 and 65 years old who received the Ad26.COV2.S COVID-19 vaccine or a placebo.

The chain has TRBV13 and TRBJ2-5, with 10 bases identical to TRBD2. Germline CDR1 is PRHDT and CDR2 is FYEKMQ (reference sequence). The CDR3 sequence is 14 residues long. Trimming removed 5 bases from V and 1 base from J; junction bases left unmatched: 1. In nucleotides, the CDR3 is TGTGCCAGCAGCGTAGCGGGGGGCCAAGAGACCCAGTACTTC. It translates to CASSVAGGQETQYF. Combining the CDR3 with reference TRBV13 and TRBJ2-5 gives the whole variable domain AAGVIQSPRHLIKEKRETATLKCYPIPRHDTVYWYQQGPGQDPQFLISFYEKMQSDKGSIPDRFSAQQFSDYHSELNMSSLELGDSALYFCASSVAGGQETQYFGPGTRLLVL.

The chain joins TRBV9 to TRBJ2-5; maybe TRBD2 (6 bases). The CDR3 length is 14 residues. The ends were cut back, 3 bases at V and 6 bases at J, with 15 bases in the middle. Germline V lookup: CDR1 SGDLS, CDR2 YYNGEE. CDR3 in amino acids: CASSASAGTQTQYF. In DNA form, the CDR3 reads TGTGCCAGCAGCGCCTCCGCGGGGACTCAGACCCAGTACTTC.

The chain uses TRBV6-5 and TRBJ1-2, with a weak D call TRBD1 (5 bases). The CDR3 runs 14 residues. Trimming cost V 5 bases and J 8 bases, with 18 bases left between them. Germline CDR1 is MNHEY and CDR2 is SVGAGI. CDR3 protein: CASSLGDSRAGYTF. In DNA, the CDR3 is TGTGCCAGCAGTCTTGGGGACTCCCGCGCCGGCTACACCTTC.

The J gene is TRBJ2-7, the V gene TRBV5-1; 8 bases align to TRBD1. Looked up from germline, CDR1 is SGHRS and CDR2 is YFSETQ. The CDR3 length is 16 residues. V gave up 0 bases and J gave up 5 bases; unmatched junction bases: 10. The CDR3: CASSLVMGTGNDEQYF. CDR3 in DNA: TGCGCCAGCAGCTTGGTGATGGGGACAGGCAACGACGAGCAGTACTTC.

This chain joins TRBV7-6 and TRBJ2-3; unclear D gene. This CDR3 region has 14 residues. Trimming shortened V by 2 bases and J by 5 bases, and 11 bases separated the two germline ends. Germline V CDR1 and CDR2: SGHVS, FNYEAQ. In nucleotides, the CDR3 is TGTGCCAGCAGCTTATCGGTTTGGGAAGATACGCAGTATTTT. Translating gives CASSLSVWEDTQYF.

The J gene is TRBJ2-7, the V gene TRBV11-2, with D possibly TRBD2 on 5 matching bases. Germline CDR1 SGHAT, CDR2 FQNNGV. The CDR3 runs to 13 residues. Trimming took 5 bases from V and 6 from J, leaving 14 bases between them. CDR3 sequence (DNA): TGTGCCAGCAGCCCTTCTAGCCCCCTCGAGCAGTACTTC. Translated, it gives CASSPSSPLEQYF.

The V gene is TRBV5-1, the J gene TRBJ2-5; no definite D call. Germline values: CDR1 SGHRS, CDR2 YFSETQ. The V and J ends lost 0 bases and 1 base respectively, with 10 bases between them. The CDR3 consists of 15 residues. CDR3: CASSLDTTLQETQYF. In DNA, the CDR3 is TGCGCCAGCAGCTTGGACACCACCCTCCAAGAGACCCAGTACTTC.

CDR3 residues: CASRSALGRGEQFF. Here the CDR3 DNA reads TGTGCCAGCAGATCGGCACTAGGGCGGGGTGAGCAGTTCTTC. V is TRBV7-2 and J is TRBJ2-1; a possible D gene is TRBD2 (6 bases). This CDR3 spans 14 amino acids. Trimming stripped 6 bases from V and 9 bases from J, with 18 bases between. Germline V CDR1 and CDR2: SGHTA, FQGNSA.

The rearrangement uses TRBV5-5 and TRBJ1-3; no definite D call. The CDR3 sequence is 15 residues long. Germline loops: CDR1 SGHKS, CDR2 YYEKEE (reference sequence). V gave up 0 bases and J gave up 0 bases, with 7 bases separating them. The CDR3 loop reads CASSLGQLSGNTIYF. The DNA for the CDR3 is TGTGCCAGCAGCTTGGGGCAGCTCTCTGGAAACACCATATATTTT.

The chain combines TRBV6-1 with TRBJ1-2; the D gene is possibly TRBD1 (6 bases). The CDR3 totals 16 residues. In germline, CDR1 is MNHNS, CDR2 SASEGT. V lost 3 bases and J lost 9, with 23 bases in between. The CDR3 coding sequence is TGTGCCAGCAGTGATTTCTCCCGAAGGACAGCCTACCGCTACACCTTC. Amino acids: CASSDFSRRTAYRYTF.

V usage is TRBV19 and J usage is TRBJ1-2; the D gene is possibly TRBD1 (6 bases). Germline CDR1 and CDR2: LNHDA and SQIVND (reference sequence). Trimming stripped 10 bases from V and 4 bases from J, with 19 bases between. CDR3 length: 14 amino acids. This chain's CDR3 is CATREEGGRYGYTF. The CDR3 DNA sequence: TGTGCCACCAGAGAGGAAGGGGGGCGCTATGGCTACACCTTC.

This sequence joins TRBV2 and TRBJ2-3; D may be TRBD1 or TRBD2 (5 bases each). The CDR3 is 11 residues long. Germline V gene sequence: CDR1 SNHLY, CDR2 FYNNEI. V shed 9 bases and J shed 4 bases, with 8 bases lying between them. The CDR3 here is CASWGSDTQYF. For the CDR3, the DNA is TGTGCCAGTTGGGGGTCAGATACGCAGTATTTT.

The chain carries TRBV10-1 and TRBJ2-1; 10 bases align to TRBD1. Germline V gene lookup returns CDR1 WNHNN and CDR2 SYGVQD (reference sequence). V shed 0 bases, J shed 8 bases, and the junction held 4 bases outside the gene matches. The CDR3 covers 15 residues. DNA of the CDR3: TGCGCCAGCAGTGAGTCTAAGACAGGGGGCTATGAGCAGTTCTTC. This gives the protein CASSESKTGGYEQFF.

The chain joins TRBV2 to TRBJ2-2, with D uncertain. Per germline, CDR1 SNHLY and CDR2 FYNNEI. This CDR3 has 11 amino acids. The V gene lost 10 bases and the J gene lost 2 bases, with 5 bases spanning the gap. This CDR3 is CATSNTGELFF. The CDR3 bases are TGTGCCACCTCAAACACCGGGGAGCTGTTTTTT.

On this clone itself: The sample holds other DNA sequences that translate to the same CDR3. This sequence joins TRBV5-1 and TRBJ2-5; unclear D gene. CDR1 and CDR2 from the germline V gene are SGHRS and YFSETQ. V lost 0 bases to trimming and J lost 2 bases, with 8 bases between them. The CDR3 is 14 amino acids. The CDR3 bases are TGCGCCAGCAGCTTGGGCGTGACACAAGAGACCCAGTACTTC. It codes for CASSLGVTQETQYF. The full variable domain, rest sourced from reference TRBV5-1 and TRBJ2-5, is KAGVTQTPRYLIKTRGQQVTLSCSPISGHRSVSWYQQTPGQGLQFLFEYFSETQRNKGNFPGRFSGRQFSNSRSEMNVSTLELGDSALYLCASSLGVTQETQYFGPGTRLLVL.

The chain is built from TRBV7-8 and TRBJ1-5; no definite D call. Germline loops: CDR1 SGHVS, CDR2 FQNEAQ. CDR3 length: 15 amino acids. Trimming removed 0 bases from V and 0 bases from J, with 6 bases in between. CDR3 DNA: TGTGCCAGCAGCTTAGCCGGGGATAGCAATCAGCCCCAGCATTTT. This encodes CASSLAGDSNQPQHF.

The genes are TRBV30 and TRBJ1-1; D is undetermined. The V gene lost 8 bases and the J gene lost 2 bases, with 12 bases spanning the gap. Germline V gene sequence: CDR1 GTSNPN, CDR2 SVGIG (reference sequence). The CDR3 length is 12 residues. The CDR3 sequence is CARAVGNTEAFF. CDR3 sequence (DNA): TGTGCCAGGGCGGTTGGAAACACTGAAGCTTTCTTT.

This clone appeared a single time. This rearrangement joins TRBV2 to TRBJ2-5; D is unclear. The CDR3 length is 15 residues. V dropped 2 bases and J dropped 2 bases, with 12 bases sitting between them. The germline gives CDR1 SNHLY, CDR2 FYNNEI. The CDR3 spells CASSESAPAQETQYF. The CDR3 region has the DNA TGTGCCAGCAGTGAATCCGCACCGGCTCAAGAGACCCAGTACTTC. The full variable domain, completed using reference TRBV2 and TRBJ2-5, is EPEVTQTPSHQVTQMGQEVILRCVPISNHLYFYWYRQILGQKVEFLVSFYNNEISEKSEIFDDQFSVERPDGSNFTLKIRSTKLEDSAMYFCASSESAPAQETQYFGPGTRLLVL.

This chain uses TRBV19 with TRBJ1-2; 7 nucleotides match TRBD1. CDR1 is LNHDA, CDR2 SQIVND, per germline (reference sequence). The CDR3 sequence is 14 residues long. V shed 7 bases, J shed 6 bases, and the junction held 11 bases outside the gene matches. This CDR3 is CASTQQLTGHGYTF. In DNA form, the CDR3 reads TGTGCCAGTACCCAACAACTGACAGGGCATGGCTACACCTTC.